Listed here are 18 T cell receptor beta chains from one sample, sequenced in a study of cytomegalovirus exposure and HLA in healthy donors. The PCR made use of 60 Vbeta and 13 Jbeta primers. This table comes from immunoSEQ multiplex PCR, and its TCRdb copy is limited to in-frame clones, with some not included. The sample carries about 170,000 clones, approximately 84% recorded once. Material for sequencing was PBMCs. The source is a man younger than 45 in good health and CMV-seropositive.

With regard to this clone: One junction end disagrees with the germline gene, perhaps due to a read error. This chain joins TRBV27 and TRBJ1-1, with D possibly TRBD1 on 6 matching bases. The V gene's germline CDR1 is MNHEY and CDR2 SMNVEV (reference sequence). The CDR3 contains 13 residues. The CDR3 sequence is CASSLFRDTEAFF. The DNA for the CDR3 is TGTGCCAGCAGTTTATTCCGGGACACCGAAGCTTTCTTT.

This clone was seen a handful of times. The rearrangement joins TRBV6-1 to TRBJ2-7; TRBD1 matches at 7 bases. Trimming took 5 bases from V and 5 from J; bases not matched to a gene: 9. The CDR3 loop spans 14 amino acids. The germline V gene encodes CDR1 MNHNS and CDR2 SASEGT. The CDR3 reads CASSILTGSNEQYV. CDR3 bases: TGTGCCAGCAGTATACTGACAGGGAGTAACGAGCAGTACGTC.

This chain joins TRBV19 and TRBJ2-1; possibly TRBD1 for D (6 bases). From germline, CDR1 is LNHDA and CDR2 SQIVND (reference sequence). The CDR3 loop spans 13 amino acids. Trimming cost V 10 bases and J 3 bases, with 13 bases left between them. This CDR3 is CATSRGGYNEQFF. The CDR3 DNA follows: TGTGCCACCTCCCGAGGGGGCTACAATGAGCAGTTCTTC.

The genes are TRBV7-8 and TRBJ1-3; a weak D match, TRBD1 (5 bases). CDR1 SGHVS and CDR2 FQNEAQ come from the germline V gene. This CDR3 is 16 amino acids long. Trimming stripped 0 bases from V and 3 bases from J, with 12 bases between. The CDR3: CASSLAKGLLGNTIYF. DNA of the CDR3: TGTGCCAGCAGCTTAGCAAAGGGGTTGCTTGGAAACACCATATATTTT.

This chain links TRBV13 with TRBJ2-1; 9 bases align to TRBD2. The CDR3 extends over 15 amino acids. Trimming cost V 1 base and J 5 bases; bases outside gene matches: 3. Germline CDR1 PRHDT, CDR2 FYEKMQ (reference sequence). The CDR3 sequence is CASSLAAGGNNEQFF. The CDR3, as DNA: TGTGCCAGCAGCTTAGCAGCGGGAGGAAACAATGAGCAGTTCTTC.

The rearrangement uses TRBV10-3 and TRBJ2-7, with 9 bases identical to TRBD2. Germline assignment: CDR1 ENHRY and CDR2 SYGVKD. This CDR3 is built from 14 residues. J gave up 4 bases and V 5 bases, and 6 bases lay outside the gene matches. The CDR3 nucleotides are TGTGCCATCAGTTATGGGACTAGCTCTTACGAGCAGTACTTC. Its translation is CAISYGTSSYEQYF.

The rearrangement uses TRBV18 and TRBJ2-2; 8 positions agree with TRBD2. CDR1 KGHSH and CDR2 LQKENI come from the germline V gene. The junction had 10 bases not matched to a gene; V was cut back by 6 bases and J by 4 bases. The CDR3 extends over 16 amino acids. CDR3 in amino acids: CASSLTTSGGTGELFF. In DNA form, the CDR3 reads TGTGCCAGCTCCCTAACAACTAGCGGAGGCACCGGGGAGCTGTTTTTT.

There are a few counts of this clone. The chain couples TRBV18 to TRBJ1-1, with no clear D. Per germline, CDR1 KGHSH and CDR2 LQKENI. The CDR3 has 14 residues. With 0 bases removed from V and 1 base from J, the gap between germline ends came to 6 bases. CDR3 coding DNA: TGTGCCAGCTCACCACCCCCAGGGAACACTGAAGCTTTCTTT. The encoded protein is CASSPPPGNTEAFF.

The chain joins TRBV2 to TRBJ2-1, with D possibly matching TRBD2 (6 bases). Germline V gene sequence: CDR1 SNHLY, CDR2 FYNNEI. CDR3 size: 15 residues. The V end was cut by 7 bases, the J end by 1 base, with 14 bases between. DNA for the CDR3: TGTGCCAGCACGCGGTCCGGGGGATCCTACAATGAGCAGTTCTTC. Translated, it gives CASTRSGGSYNEQFF.

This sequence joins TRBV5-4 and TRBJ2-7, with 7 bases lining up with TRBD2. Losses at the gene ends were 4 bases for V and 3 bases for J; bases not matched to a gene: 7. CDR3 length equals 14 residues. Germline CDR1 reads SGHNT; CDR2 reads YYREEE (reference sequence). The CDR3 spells CASSRGGSSYEQYV. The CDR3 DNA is TGTGCCAGCAGCCGGGGCGGGAGTAGCTACGAGCAGTACGTC.

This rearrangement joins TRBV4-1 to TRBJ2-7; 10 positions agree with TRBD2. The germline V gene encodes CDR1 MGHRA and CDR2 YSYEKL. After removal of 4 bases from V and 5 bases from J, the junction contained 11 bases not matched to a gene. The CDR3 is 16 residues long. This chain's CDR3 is CASSPTPLAGAHEQYV. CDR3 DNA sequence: TGCGCCAGCAGCCCGACCCCCCTAGCGGGAGCTCACGAGCAGTACGTC.

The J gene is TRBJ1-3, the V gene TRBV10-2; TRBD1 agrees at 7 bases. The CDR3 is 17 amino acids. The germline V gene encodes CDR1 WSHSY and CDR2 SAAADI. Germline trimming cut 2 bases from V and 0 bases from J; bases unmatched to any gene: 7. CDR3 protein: CASSEGARGFSGNTIYF. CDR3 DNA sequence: TGCGCCAGCAGTGAGGGGGCCAGGGGGTTCTCTGGAAACACCATATATTTT.

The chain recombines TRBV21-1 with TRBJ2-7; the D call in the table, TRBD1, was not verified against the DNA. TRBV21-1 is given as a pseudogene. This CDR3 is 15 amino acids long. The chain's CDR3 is CASSKPGQGASEQYF. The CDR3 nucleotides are TGTGCCAGCAGCAAACCGGGACAGGGGGCTAGCGAGCAGTACTTC.

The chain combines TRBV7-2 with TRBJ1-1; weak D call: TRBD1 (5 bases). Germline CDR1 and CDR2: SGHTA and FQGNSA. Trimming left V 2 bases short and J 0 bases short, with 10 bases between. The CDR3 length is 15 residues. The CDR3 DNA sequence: TGTGCCAGCAGCTTATCGATCAGGGTGAACACTGAAGCTTTCTTT. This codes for CASSLSIRVNTEAFF.

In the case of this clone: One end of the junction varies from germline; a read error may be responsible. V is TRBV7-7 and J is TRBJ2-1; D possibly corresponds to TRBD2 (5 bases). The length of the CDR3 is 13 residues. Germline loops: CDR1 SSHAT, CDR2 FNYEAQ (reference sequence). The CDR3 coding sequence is TGTGCTAGCAGCTCGAAGCGGAACAATGAGCAGTTCTTC. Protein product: CASSSKRNNEQFF.

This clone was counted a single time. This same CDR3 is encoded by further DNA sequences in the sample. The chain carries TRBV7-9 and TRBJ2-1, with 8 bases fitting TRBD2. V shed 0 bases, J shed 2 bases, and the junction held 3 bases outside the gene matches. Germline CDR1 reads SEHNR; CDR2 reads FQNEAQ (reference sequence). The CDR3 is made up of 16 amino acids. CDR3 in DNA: TGTGCCAGCAGCTTAGCACTAGCGGAGACCTACAATGAGCAGTTCTTC. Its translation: CASSLALAETYNEQFF.

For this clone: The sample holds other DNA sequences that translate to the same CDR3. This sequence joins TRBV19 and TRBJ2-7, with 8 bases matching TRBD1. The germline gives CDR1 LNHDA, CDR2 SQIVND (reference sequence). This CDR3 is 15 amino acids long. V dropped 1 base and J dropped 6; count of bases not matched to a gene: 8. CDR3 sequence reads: CASSIGDRGRGEQYF. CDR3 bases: TGTGCCAGTAGTATAGGAGACAGGGGTCGAGGCGAGCAGTACTTC.

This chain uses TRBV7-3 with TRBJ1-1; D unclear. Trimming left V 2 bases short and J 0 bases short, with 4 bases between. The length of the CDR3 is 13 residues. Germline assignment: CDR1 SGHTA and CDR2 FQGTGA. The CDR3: CASSLRMNTEAFF. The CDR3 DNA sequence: TGTGCCAGCAGCTTACGTATGAACACTGAAGCTTTCTTT.